Below are 10 T cell receptor beta chains sequenced from a single sample in a study of cytomegalovirus exposure and HLA in healthy donors (TCRdb year 2017). Library preparation was by the immunoSEQ multiplex PCR assay. For the multiplex PCR, a mixture combining 60 forward primers for TCR Vbeta segments and 13 reverse primers for TCR Jbeta segments was used. In its TCRdb copy, this immuneACCESS table keeps in-frame sequences only and misses some clones. Where compared with another copy, unresolved V genes explain less than half of these, and the others have no known cause. A total of 100,000 to 150,000 clones appear in this sample, 60% to 85% of them only once. The top ten clones comprise about 3.5% of the sample. The sample comprised PBMCs. Every receptor here comes from a man aged 30-40 years in good health and CMV-seronegative.

CDR3 region: CASNQGGENIQYF. The CDR3 region has the DNA TGTGCCAGCAACCAGGGAGGCGAAAACATTCAGTACTTC. The chain has TRBV2 and TRBJ2-4; possible D gene TRBD2, 6 bases. Germline assignment: CDR1 SNHLY and CDR2 FYNNEI. Trimming left V 7 bases short and J 5 bases short, with 12 bases between. This CDR3 has 13 amino acids.

This chain links TRBV15 with TRBJ2-7, with TRBD2 matching over 7 bases. This CDR3 contains 15 residues. The ends lost 3 bases at V and 5 bases at J; junction bases unmatched: 10. Germline V gene data show CDR1 as LNHNV and CDR2 as YYDKDF (reference sequence). CDR3 residues: CATSRGVTAGDEQYF. The CDR3 DNA reads TGTGCCACCAGCAGGGGGGTCACGGCGGGAGACGAGCAGTACTTC.

This clone appeared a few times. The gene calls are TRBV18 and TRBJ1-2, with TRBD1 matching over 9 bases. Germline V gene sequence: CDR1 KGHSH, CDR2 LQKENI. J was trimmed by 5 bases and V by 2 bases; bases with no gene match: 6. The CDR3 is 15 amino acids. The CDR3 bases are TGTGCCAGCTCACCAGGGACAGGGCCCTCTTATGGCTACACCTTC. It yields the protein CASSPGTGPSYGYTF.

A single count supports this clone. The gene calls are TRBV2 and TRBJ1-1, with TRBD1 matching 7 bases. In germline, CDR1 is SNHLY, CDR2 FYNNEI. The CDR3 has 14 amino acids. V shed 7 bases, J shed 7 bases, and the junction held 12 bases outside the gene matches. DNA for the CDR3: TGTGCCAGCACAAGGGAAGAGGGGGCATTTGAAGCTTTCTTT. Amino acids: CASTREEGAFEAFF.

Regarding this clone: This same CDR3 is encoded by further DNA sequences in the sample. The rearrangement joins TRBV4-3 to TRBJ2-2, with TRBD1 matching 8 bases. Germline V gene data show CDR1 as LGHNA and CDR2 as YSLEER. V gave up 0 bases and J gave up 5 bases; unmatched junction bases: 5. The CDR3 totals 16 residues. The CDR3 loop reads CASSQDVGQGTGELFF. DNA of the CDR3: TGCGCCAGCAGCCAAGACGTCGGACAGGGAACCGGGGAGCTGTTTTTT.

J is TRBJ2-7 and V is TRBV6-4; 7 nucleotides line up with TRBD1. The CDR3 runs to 18 residues. Germline-derived CDR1 and CDR2 are MRHNA and SNTAGT. V trimming: 0 bases; J trimming: 2 bases; junction bases outside the gene matches: 13. The CDR3 region is CASSDSISGTATTYEQYF. CDR3 sequence (DNA): TGTGCCAGCAGTGACTCGATCTCCGGGACAGCGACAACCTACGAGCAGTACTTC.

The chain links TRBV6-6 to TRBJ2-7, with a weak D call TRBD1 (6 bases). This CDR3 comprises 12 residues. Germline-derived CDR1 and CDR2 are MNHNY and SVGAGI (reference sequence). V was cut by 5 bases and J by 7 bases, with 12 bases left in between. The CDR3 sequence: CASSTSGEEQYF. CDR3 sequence (DNA): TGTGCCAGCAGTACTTCAGGGGAAGAGCAGTACTTC.

The chain uses TRBV7-9 and TRBJ1-2; D is ambiguous. The CDR3 has 15 amino acids. CDR1 is SEHNR and CDR2 is FQNEAQ in the germline V gene (reference sequence). The ends were cut back, 2 bases at V and 0 bases at J, with 10 bases in the middle. CDR3 in amino acids: CASSLSPEANYGYTF. The CDR3 coding sequence is TGTGCCAGCAGCTTAAGCCCCGAAGCTAACTATGGCTACACCTTC.

This chain connects TRBV7-9 to TRBJ1-1; D is ambiguous. This CDR3 has 16 amino acids. Germline lookup yields CDR1 SEHNR and CDR2 FQNEAQ (reference sequence). Trimming removed 0 bases from V and 4 bases from J, with 15 bases in between. CDR3 sequence reads: CASSLAGGIQVTEAFF. The CDR3 DNA sequence: TGTGCCAGCAGCTTAGCGGGAGGGATTCAAGTCACTGAAGCTTTCTTT.

This clone was seen just once. The chain couples TRBV6-5 to TRBJ1-2; D is possibly TRBD1 (6 bases). The CDR3 has 15 residues. Trimming removed 2 bases from V and 3 bases from J, with 13 bases in between. Germline V lookup: CDR1 MNHEY, CDR2 SVGAGI. The CDR3 DNA sequence: TGTGCCAGCAGTTACATCGGCGGGGGCCACTATGGCTACACCTTC. Protein sequence: CASSYIGGGHYGYTF.